The entry below gives a single TCR beta chain sequence along with its context. The antigen is undetermined. A read error may be the cause here, since a much bigger clone is one base away. The V end lost 2 bases, the J end lost 3 bases, and 11 bases lay between the germline ends. Per germline, CDR1 MNHEY and CDR2 SVGAGI. This CDR3 comprises 15 residues. These data come from a study of T cells after yellow fever vaccination. Overall study findings and caveats: Weaker overall was a secondary response that nonetheless peaked faster, on day 5 versus 15.

Conversion of TCR transcripts into cDNA relied on 5'RACE template switching, which added a universal primer site and UMIs. TCRdb independently ran MiXCR on the 5' RACE reads; one entry per CDR3 protein. The sample holds some 120,000 distinct CDR3 sequences, nearly 7.5% seen once. This chain uses TRBV6-5 with TRBJ2-1; D ambiguous. This TCR came from a man aged 18 to 29 who received the YFV17D yellow fever vaccine. The material was CD4+ T cells sorted from PBMCs, obtained around 10 days after the first yellow fever vaccination. In DNA, the CDR3 is TGTGCCAGCAGTTACGAGATAGGGTTCTACAATGAGCAGTTCTTC. Residues: CASSYEIGFYNEQFF.